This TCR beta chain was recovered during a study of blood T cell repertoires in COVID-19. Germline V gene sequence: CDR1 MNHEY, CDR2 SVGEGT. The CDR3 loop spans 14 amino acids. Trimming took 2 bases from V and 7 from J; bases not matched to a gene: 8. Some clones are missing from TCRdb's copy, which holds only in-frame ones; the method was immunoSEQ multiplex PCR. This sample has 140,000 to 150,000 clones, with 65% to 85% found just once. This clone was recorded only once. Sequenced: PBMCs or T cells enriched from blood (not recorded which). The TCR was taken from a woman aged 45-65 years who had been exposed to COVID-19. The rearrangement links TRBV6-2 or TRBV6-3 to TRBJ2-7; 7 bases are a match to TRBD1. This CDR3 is CASSYGGRGMEQYF. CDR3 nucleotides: TGTGCCAGCAGTTACGGCGGCAGGGGGATGGAGCAGTACTTC.